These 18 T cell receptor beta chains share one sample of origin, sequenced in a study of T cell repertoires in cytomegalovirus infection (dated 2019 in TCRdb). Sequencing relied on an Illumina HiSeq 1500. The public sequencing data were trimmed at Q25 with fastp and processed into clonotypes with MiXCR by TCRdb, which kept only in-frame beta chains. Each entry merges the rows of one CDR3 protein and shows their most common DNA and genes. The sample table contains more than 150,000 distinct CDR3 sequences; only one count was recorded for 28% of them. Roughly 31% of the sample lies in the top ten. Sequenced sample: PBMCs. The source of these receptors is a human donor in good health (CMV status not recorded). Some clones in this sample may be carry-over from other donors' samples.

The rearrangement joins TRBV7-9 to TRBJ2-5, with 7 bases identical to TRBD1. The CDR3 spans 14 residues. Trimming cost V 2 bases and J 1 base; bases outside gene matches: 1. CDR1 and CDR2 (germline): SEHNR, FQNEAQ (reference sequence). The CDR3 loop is CASSLHRGQETQYF. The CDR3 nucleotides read TGTGCCAGCAGCTTACACAGGGGCCAAGAGACCCAGTACTTC.

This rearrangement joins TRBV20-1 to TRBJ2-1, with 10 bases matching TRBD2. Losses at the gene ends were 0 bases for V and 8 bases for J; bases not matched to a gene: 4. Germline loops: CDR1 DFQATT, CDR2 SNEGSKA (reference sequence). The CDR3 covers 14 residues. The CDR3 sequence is CSARELAGTDEQFF. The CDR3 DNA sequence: TGCAGTGCTAGAGAACTAGCGGGAACGGATGAGCAGTTCTTC.

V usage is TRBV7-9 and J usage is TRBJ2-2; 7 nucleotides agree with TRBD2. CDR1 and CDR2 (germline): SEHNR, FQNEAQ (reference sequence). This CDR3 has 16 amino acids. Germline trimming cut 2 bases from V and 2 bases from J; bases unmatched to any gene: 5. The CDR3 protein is CASSLPTSRNTGELFF. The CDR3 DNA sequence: TGTGCCAGCAGCTTACCGACTAGCCGAAACACCGGGGAGCTGTTTTTT.

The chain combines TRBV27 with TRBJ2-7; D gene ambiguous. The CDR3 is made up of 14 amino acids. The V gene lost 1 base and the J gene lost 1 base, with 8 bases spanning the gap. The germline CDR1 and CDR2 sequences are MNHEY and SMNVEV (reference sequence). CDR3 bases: TGTGCCAGCAGTTTATGGGCCTTTTCCTACGAGCAGTACTTC. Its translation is CASSLWAFSYEQYF.

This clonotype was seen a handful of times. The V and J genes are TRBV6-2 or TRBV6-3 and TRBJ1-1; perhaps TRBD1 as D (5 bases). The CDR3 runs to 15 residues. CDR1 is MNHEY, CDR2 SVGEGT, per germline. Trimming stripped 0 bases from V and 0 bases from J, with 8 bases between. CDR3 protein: CASSYSRQLNTEAFF. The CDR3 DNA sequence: TGTGCCAGCAGTTACTCTAGACAGCTGAACACTGAAGCTTTCTTT.

The CDR3 nucleotides are TGTGCCAGCAGTCCCTGGGGAGCGGGGGGGGCTGAGCAGTTCTTC. The encoded protein is CASSPWGAGGAEQFF. The gene calls are TRBV12-3 or TRBV12-4 and TRBJ2-1; 10 bases match TRBD2. The CDR3 consists of 15 residues. Unmatched junction bases numbered 10, after V lost 5 bases and J lost 9 bases.

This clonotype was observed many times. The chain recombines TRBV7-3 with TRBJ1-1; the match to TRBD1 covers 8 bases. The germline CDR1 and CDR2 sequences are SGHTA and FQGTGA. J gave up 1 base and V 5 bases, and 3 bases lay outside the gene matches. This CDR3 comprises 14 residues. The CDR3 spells CASSPGQGNTEAFF. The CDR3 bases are TGTGCCAGCAGCCCCGGACAGGGGAACACTGAAGCTTTCTTT.

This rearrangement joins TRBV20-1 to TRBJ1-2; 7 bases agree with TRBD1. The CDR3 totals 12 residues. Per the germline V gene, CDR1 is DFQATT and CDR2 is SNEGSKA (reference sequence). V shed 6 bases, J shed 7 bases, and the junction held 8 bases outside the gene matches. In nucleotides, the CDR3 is TGCAGTGCCCCCGGGACAGCGGGTGGCTACACCTTC. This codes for CSAPGTAGGYTF.

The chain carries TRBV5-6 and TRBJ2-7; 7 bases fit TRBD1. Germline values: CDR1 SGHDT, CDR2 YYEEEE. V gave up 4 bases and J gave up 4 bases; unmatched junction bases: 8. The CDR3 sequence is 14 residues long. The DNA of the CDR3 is TGTGCCAGCAGCGCCCGACAGGGATTGTACGAGCAGTACTTC. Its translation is CASSARQGLYEQYF.

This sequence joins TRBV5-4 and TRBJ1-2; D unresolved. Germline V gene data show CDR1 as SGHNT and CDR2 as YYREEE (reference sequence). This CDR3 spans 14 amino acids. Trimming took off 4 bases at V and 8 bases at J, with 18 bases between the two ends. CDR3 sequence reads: CASSIGFQSPGYTF. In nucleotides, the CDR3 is TGTGCCAGCAGCATCGGGTTTCAATCTCCAGGCTACACCTTC.

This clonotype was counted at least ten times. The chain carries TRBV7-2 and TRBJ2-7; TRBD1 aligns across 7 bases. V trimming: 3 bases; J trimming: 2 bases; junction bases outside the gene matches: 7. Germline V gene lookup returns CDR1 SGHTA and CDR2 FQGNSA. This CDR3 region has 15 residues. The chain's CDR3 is CASSLGVGQTYEQYF. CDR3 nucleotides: TGTGCCAGCAGCTTGGGAGTGGGACAGACCTACGAGCAGTACTTC.

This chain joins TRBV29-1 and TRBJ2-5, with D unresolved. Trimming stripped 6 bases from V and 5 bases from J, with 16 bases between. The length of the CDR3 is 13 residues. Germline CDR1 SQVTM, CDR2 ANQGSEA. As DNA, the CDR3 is TGCAGCGTCCAGAGGAGCCTAAGGGAGACCCAGTACTTC. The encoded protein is CSVQRSLRETQYF.

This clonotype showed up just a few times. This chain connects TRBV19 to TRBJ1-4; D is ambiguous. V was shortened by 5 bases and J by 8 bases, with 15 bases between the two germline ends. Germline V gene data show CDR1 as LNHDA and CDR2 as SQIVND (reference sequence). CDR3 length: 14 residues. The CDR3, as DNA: TGTGCCAGTAGTTGGACTTCAACGGCGGAAAAACTGTTTTTT. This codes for CASSWTSTAEKLFF.

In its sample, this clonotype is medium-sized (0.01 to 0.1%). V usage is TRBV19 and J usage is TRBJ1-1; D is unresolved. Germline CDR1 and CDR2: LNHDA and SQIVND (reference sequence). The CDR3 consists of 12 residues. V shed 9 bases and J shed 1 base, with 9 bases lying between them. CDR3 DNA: TGTGCCAGCCGGAGAGGGAACACTGAAGCTTTCTTT. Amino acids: CASRRGNTEAFF. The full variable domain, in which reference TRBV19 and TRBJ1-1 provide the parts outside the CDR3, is DGGITQSPKYLFRKEGQNVTLSCEQNLNHDAMYWYRQDPGQGLRLIYYSQIVNDFQKGDIAEGYSVSREKKESFPLTVTSAQKNPTAFYLCASRRGNTEAFFGQGTRLTVV.

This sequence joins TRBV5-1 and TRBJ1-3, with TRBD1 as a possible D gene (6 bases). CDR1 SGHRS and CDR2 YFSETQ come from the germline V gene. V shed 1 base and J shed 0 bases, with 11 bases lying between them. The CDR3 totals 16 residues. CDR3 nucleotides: TGCGCCAGCAGCTTGAGCGGGGGCGGCTCTGGAAACACCATATATTTT. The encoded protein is CASSLSGGGSGNTIYF.

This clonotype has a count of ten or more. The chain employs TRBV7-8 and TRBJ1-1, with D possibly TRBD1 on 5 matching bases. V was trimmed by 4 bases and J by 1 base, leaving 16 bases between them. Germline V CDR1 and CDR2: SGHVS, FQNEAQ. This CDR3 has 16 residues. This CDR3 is CASSSGGRGGNTEAFF. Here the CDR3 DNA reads TGTGCCAGCAGCTCCGGTGGGAGGGGCGGGAACACTGAAGCTTTCTTT.

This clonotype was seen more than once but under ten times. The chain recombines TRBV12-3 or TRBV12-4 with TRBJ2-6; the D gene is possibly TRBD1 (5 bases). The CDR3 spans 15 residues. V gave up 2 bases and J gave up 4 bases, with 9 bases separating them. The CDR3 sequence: CASSLRGWGANVLTF. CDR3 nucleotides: TGTGCCAGCAGTTTAAGGGGCTGGGGGGCCAACGTCCTGACTTTC.

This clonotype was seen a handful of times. The CDR3 coding sequence is TGTGCCAGCAGTTACTTGCCCCCAGGGACTCAGTCGGTCTACGAGCAGTACTTC. It encodes CASSYLPPGTQSVYEQYF. The chain is built from TRBV6-6 and TRBJ2-7; TRBD2 is a possible D gene (6 bases). The CDR3 runs 18 residues. The V end was cut by 1 base, the J end by 3 bases, with 22 bases between. Germline V gene data show CDR1 as MNHNY and CDR2 as SVGAGI (reference sequence).